This T cell receptor (beta chain) was profiled in a study of T cell repertoires in cytomegalovirus infection. Study overall: Selected CMV epitopes included recently identified HLA-C-restricted ones as well as well-studied HLA-B-restricted ones. Matching HLA type and CMV infection were both indicated by public TCR beta signatures.

Germline CDR1 and CDR2: SGDLS and YYNGEE. This CDR3 has 15 amino acids. V was pared by 4 bases and J by 0 bases, with 10 bases between. TCRdb reprocessed the reads via MiXCR and lists one record per CDR3 protein. Of about a million distinct CDR3 sequences in the sample, roughly 30% were seen once. Whole-study results and caveats: HLA-C-restricted CMV-specific TCR beta clonotypes were dominant in the ex vivo response. Based on cumulative public TCR beta family frequency, carriers of CMV plus the relevant HLA were identified.

This clonotype occurred a few times. No antigen is known for it. The TCR sequence derives from a human donor in good health (CMV status not recorded). Some clones in this sample may be carry-over from other donors' samples. The sample was cultured CD8+ T cells from PBMCs, taken from culture after CMV antigen stimulation. The chain uses TRBV9 and TRBJ1-4, with D perhaps matching TRBD1 (5 bases). The CDR3 DNA follows: TGTGCCAGCAGCACCCCGACAGCAACTAATGAAAAACTGTTTTTT. It yields the protein CASSTPTATNEKLFF.